The clone carrying this T cell receptor (beta chain) came up many times. Its cognate antigen is unknown. TCRdb re-called the multiplex PCR reads with MiXCR, one entry per CDR3 protein. This table has around 290,000 distinct CDR3 sequences, around 31% appearing once. These data are taken from a study of breast tumors, draining lymph nodes, adjacent tissues. The CDR3 has 13 amino acids. The germline V and J ends were trimmed by 0 bases and 6 bases, with 9 bases remaining between them. Germline lookup yields CDR1 MGHRA and CDR2 YSYEKL. Breast cancer patients provided tissue from their axillary draining lymph nodes. Study-wide findings and caveats: Tumor repertoires ranked between lymph nodes and nontumor tissue in diversity, with V and J gene preferences. Data fit most tumor T cells coming from lymph node, expanding in tumor. Luminal-like breast cancer showed significantly greater tumor-nontumor repertoire similarity than basal-like breast cancer did.

Sequences were obtained from axillary lymph node tissue. The source is a female donor with breast cancer. Some clones in this sample may be carry-over from other donors' samples. The V gene is TRBV4-1, the J gene TRBJ2-7, with D perhaps matching TRBD2 (6 bases). CDR3 coding DNA: TGCGCCAGCAGCCAAGATCGGGGGTTCGAGCAGTACTTC. It specifies CASSQDRGFEQYF.